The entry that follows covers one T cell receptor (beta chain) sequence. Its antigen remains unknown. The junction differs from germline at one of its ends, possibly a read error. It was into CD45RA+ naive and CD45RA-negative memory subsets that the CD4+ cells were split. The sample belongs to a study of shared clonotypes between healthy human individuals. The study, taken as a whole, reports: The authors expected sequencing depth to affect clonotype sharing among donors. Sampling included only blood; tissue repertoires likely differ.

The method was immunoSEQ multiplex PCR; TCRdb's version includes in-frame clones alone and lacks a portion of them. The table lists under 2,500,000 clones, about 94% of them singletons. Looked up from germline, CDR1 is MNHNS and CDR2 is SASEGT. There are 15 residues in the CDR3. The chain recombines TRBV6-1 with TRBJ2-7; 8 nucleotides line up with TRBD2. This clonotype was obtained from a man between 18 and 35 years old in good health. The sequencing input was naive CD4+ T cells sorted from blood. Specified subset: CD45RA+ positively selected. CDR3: CASSESGTRSCEQYF. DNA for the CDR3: TGTGCCAGCAGTGAATCCGGGACTAGGTCCTGCGAGCAGTACTTC.